The entry below describes one TCR beta chain. Its target is not known. The length of the CDR3 is 14 residues. V lost 4 bases to trimming and J lost 0 bases, with 8 bases between them. The V gene's germline CDR1 is SGHDT and CDR2 YYEEEE. These data belong to a study of CD8 T cells in Susac syndrome. Whole-study results and caveats: Peak Susac CD8+ clonal expansion was seen in TEMRA cells and active patients.

Sequencing of TCR beta was undertaken in CD8+ and CD4+ T cells derived from blood. Negative isolation was applied to CD8+ and CD4+ T cells, and FACS enrichment was applied to TEMRA cells. The authors reverse transcribed roughly 0.5 to 1 ug RNA with random hexamers. Multiplex PCR with immunoSEQ amplified the TCR beta CDR3 across 54 Vbeta and 13 Jbeta. TCRdb used MiXCR to reprocess the immunoSEQ multiplex PCR reads, holding one entry per CDR3 protein. This sample has about 120,000 distinct CDR3 sequences, with around 94% found just once. The chain combines TRBV5-6 with TRBJ2-4; D gene uncertain. This TCR was sampled from a human donor with Susac syndrome. Sequenced material: CD8+ T cells from PBMCs. The CDR3 coding sequence is TGTGCCAGCAGCACCATACTAGCCAAAAACATTCAGTACTTC. This sequence encodes CASSTILAKNIQYF.